A selection of T cell receptor beta chains follows, all from one sample in a study of T cell repertoires in cytomegalovirus infection. TCRdb reprocessed the reads with MiXCR, giving one entry per CDR3 protein. The table lists more than 45,000 distinct CDR3 sequences, around 34% of them singletons. These receptors' antigens are unknown. The sequenced material came from PBMCs, sequenced either directly or after in vitro stimulation (not recorded which). These receptors came from a human donor in good health (CMV status not recorded). Some clones in this sample may be carry-over from other donors' samples. The CDR3 runs from the conserved cysteine through the conserved F or W. The D gene is left open where the match is weak. Rows may omit the clone size; those that give it use once, few, many or a size class.

NA TRBJ1-5 TRBV27 NA TGTGCCAGCAGTCCTAATAGAGATCAGCCCCAGCATTTT CASSPNRDQPQHF
TRBD1 TRBJ2-2 TRBV7-2 many TGTGCCAGCAGCCCACGACAGGGGGCGAGAACCGGGGAGCTGTTTTTT CASSPRQGARTGELFF
NA TRBJ2-1 TRBV5-1 NA TGCGCCAGCAGCTTGAGGGACCTGGTGGGGAATGAGCAGTTCTTC CASSLRDLVGNEQFF
TRBD1 TRBJ2-5 TRBV18 NA TGTGCCAGCTCACCCGACAGGGGGCATTGGGAGACCCAGTACTTC CASSPDRGHWETQYF
NA TRBJ2-3 TRBV4-2 NA TGTGCCAGCAGCCAAGGGTCTGTGGATACGCAGTATTTT CASSQGSVDTQYF
NA TRBJ2-5 TRBV20-1 NA TGCAGTGCTAGAGATGAGTGGGGCAGGACGACGGGGTCCCGAGAGACCCAGTACTTC CSARDEWGRTTGSRETQYF
NA TRBJ1-5 TRBV4-1 NA TGCGCCAGCAGCCAATACCACCCAGGCGGCAATCAGCCCCAGCATTTT CASSQYHPGGNQPQHF
NA TRBJ1-1 TRBV7-2 many TGTGCCAGTGGGTCTGGGGACACTGAAGCTTTCTTT CASGSGDTEAFF
NA TRBJ2-3 TRBV20-1 NA TGCAGTGCTATCAGGATGGGGGGAGTGAGGGTAACAGATACGCAGTATTTT CSAIRMGGVRVTDTQYF
TRBD1 TRBJ2-3 TRBV6-1 NA TGTGCCAGCAGTGAAGTTTACAGGGGAAACACAGATACGCAGTATTTT CASSEVYRGNTDTQYF
TRBD1 TRBJ1-2 TRBV6-1 NA TGTGCCAGCAGTGAGGCAGGGGGGAGCTATGGCTACACCTTC CASSEAGGSYGYTF
NA TRBJ1-2 TRBV9 NA TGTGCCAGCAGCCCCCGGACCGAGAATTCGCGCTACACCTTC CASSPRTENSRYTF
NA TRBJ1-2 TRBV28 NA TGTGCCAGCGGTAACAGGGCTGCTAACTATGGCTACACCTTC CASGNRAANYGYTF
NA TRBJ2-2 TRBV6-2/TRBV6-3 NA TGTGCCAGCAGTTCGTTTTGGGCCACCGGGGAGCTGTTTTTT CASSSFWATGELFF
TRBD2 TRBJ2-3 TRBV12-3/TRBV12-4 once TGTGCCAGCATGCGGGAGACAGAAGATACGCAGTATTTT CASMRETEDTQYF
TRBD1 TRBJ2-5 TRBV11-1 few TGTGCCAGCAGCCCGCGACAGGGTCGCGGAGAGACCCAGTACTTC CASSPRQGRGETQYF
TRBD1 TRBJ2-7 TRBV12-3/TRBV12-4 NA TGTGCCAGCAGTTACAGGACAGGGGGTGAAGAGCAGTACTTC CASSYRTGGEEQYF
NA TRBJ2-7 TRBV7-9 NA TGTGCCAGCAGCCCCTCCGGGCAGGGCAACTACGAGCAGTACTTC CASSPSGQGNYEQYF
NA TRBJ1-5 TRBV11-2 NA TGTGCCAGCAGCCCCGCGAGCAATCAGCCCCAGCATTTT CASSPASNQPQHF
TRBD2 TRBJ2-1 TRBV7-2 many TGTGCCAGCAGCCCAGGGGGTAGCGGGGGGGCTCGGGATTCCTACAATGAGCAGTTCTTC CASSPGGSGGARDSYNEQFF
TRBD2 TRBJ2-4 TRBV7-8 many TGTGCCAGCAGCTTAGCGCACGGGACTAGCCGGAGAGATGCCAAAAACATTCAGTACTTC CASSLAHGTSRRDAKNIQYF
TRBD2 TRBJ2-1 TRBV7-9 NA TGTGCCAGCAGCTCATTACTAGCGGGAGGGCTCTACAATGAGCAGTTCTTC CASSSLLAGGLYNEQFF
NA TRBJ2-2 TRBV15 few TGTGCCACCAGCAGAGAACCCATTCCGGAGATAGCAACCGGGGAGCTGTTTTTT CATSREPIPEIATGELFF
NA TRBJ2-7 TRBV4-1 few TGCGCCAGCAGCCAGGAGACACGGGGTTTCCCCTACGAGCAGTACTTC CASSQETRGFPYEQYF
NA TRBJ1-5 TRBV7-2 few TGTGCCAGCAGCTTAGACGCGAGAAGCAATCAGCCCCAGCATTTT CASSLDARSNQPQHF
TRBD1 TRBJ2-7 TRBV20-1 NA TGCAGTGCTAGACGGGACAGGGATGTAGACGAGCAGTACTTC CSARRDRDVDEQYF
TRBD1 TRBJ2-2 TRBV6-5 NA TGTGCCAGCAGTTACTCATACAGGGGAAACACCGGGGAGCTGTTTTTT CASSYSYRGNTGELFF
NA TRBJ2-7 TRBV5-6 NA TGTGCCAGGAGCTTGGCCTGGGTGTCCTACGAGCAGTACTTC CARSLAWVSYEQYF
NA TRBJ1-1 TRBV6-1 NA TGTGCCAGCAGGTGGACACTGAACACTGAAGCTTTCTTT CASRWTLNTEAFF
TRBD2 TRBJ2-1 TRBV7-9 NA TGTGCCAGCAGTAGCGGGGTCTACAATGAGCAGTTCTTC CASSSGVYNEQFF
TRBD2 TRBJ2-5 TRBV20-1 NA TGCAGTGCTAGCGGGGGGGGGGAGACCCAGTACTTC CSASGGGETQYF
TRBD1 TRBJ1-6 TRBV5-4 NA TGTGCCAGCAGCTTGGATAGTAGGGGACAGGGAAATTCACCCCTCCACTTT CASSLDSRGQGNSPLHF
NA TRBJ2-3 TRBV7-9 NA TGTGCCAGCAGCCTATCCGGCATCGGCGCAGGGACGCAGTATTTT CASSLSGIGAGTQYF
TRBD1 TRBJ2-7 TRBV6-4 NA TGTGCCAGCAGGGCTGACAGGGAAATTGACGAGCAGTACTTC CASRADREIDEQYF
NA TRBJ2-1 TRBV11-2 few TGTGCCAGCAGCTTTGGTAAGAGCGGCTACAATGAGCAGTTCTTC CASSFGKSGYNEQFF
TRBD1 TRBJ2-1 TRBV28 few TGTGCCCACAGGGGCAGGGAAGGGAGCTCCTACAATGAGCAGTTCTTC CAHRGREGSSYNEQFF
TRBD2 TRBJ2-7 TRBV7-2 few TGTGCCAGCAGCTTAGCGACGGGGAGGGAGTACGAGCAGTACTTC CASSLATGREYEQYF
NA TRBJ2-7 TRBV7-2 many TGTGCCAGCAGCTTAGGAGTGTCCTACGAGCAGTACTTC CASSLGVSYEQYF
NA TRBJ2-1 TRBV7-8 many TGTGCCAGCAGCGAGGGGGCGGCGGGAGACAATGAGCAGTTCTTC CASSEGAAGDNEQFF
NA TRBJ2-7 TRBV6-1 NA TGTGCCAGCAGTGTTCGGGCCACGATCTCCTACGAGCAGTACTTC CASSVRATISYEQYF
NA TRBJ2-5 TRBV5-4 few TGTGCCAGCAGCTCGCGCTGGGAAGAGACCCAGTACTTC CASSSRWEETQYF
NA TRBJ1-4 TRBV6-5 few TGTGCCAGCAGTCGCCTGGCAGTTGATAATGAAAAACTGTTTTTT CASSRLAVDNEKLFF
NA TRBJ2-7 TRBV7-8 many TGTGCCAGCAGCCCCGGACCCTACGAGCAGTACTTC CASSPGPYEQYF
TRBD2 TRBJ2-3 TRBV7-2 few TGTGCCAGCAGCTTAGTTGTCGGGGGGATAACAGATACGCAGTATTTT CASSLVVGGITDTQYF
TRBD1 TRBJ2-2 TRBV9 many TGTGCCAGCAGCGGGGGACAGCTCTCGAACACCGGGGAGCTGTTTTTT CASSGGQLSNTGELFF
NA TRBJ2-3 TRBV7-2 many TGTGCCAGCAGCTTGACAGTTGGAGATACGCAGTATTTT CASSLTVGDTQYF
NA TRBJ1-6 TRBV4-2 NA TGTGCCAGCAGCCAACGCGATGGGACAAGGGGTCATTCACCCCTCCACTTT CASSQRDGTRGHSPLHF
TRBD1 TRBJ2-3 TRBV4-2 NA TGTGCCAGCAGCCAAGGGGACAGGTCAGATACGCAGTATTTT CASSQGDRSDTQYF
NA TRBJ1-4 TRBV5-4 NA TGTGCCAGCAGCGGTGAGGGACCTTCAACTAATGAAAAACTGTTTTTT CASSGEGPSTNEKLFF
TRBD1 TRBJ2-7 TRBV7-9 NA TGTGCCAGCAGCTTCGGGACAGAGACCTACGAGCAGTACTTC CASSFGTETYEQYF
NA TRBJ1-6 TRBV20-1 NA TGCAGTGCTCCGGGTTCAGGCGGTAATTCACCCCTCCACTTT CSAPGSGGNSPLHF
NA TRBJ2-7 TRBV5-1 NA TGCGCCAGCAGCTTGGACGGGCCCGCCTACGAGCAGTACTTC CASSLDGPAYEQYF
NA TRBJ1-1 TRBV12-3/TRBV12-4 NA TGTGCCAGCAGGGTCGGGGGGGCTGTCACTGAAGCTTTCTTT CASRVGGAVTEAFF
TRBD1 TRBJ2-5 TRBV7-9 once TGTGCCAGCAGCTCGACAGGGGAACCAAGGGAGACCCAGTACTTC CASSSTGEPRETQYF
NA TRBJ2-1 TRBV6-1 NA TGTGCCAGCAGTGAGGGACGTGGTGAGCAGTTCTTC CASSEGRGEQFF
NA TRBJ2-5 TRBV5-6 NA TGTGCCAGCACCAACCTAGTTTCGGAGACCCAGTACTTC CASTNLVSETQYF
NA TRBJ2-3 TRBV7-9 NA TGTGCCAGCAGCCTAACCGGGCCCAGCGGCTCAGATACGCAGTATTTT CASSLTGPSGSDTQYF
TRBD1 TRBJ1-2 TRBV27 NA TGTGCCAGCAGTGGGACAGCGTCAATCAACTATGGCTACACCTTC CASSGTASINYGYTF